Listed below are T cell receptor beta chains from one sample, sequenced in a study of identifying expanded T cells in peripheral blood. The repertoire was sequenced with immunoSEQ multiplex PCR; TCRdb's copy has only in-frame clones and lacks some. The data hold more than 50,000 clones, with approximately 83% observed a single time. The sample was blood. The source is a person aged 18 to 75 in good health. CDR3s include the opening cysteine and the closing phenylalanine or tryptophan. The order of the fields is CDR3 DNA, CDR3 protein, J gene, D gene, V gene, clone size. The D gene is left open where the match is weak. Rows give clone size only sometimes, using once, few, many, or a class for an expanded clone.

CDR3 DNA: TGTGCCAGCAGCTTATCCGGAATAGGTGCGGTCACCGGGGAGCTGTTTTTT; CDR3 protein: CASSLSGIGAVTGELFF; J gene: TRBJ2-2; D gene: NA; V gene: TRBV7-2; clone size: NA
CDR3 DNA: TGTGCCAGCAGCTTGGTCAGGGGTAACTATGGCTACACCTTC; CDR3 protein: CASSLVRGNYGYTF; J gene: TRBJ1-2; D gene: NA; V gene: TRBV5-5; clone size: NA
CDR3 DNA: TGTGCCAGCATCGGAATCGGGGAGCTGTTTTTT; CDR3 protein: CASIGIGELFF; J gene: TRBJ2-2; D gene: NA; V gene: TRBV6-6; clone size: NA
CDR3 DNA: TGTGCTAGTGGCTCTGAGCCGGGGAACACCGGGGAGCTGTTTTTT; CDR3 protein: CASGSEPGNTGELFF; J gene: TRBJ2-2; D gene: NA; V gene: TRBV12-5; clone size: NA
CDR3 DNA: TGTGCCAGCAGCTTGGAGGGGGGCTATGGCTACACCTTC; CDR3 protein: CASSLEGGYGYTF; J gene: TRBJ1-2; D gene: NA; V gene: TRBV7-9; clone size: NA
CDR3 DNA: TGTGCCAGCAGCACCCAACTAGCGGGAGTCACAGATACGCAGTATTTT; CDR3 protein: CASSTQLAGVTDTQYF; J gene: TRBJ2-3; D gene: TRBD2; V gene: TRBV7-2; clone size: NA
CDR3 DNA: TGTGCCAGCAGCGGCTCGACTCGGGAGACCCAGTACTTC; CDR3 protein: CASSGSTRETQYF; J gene: TRBJ2-5; D gene: NA; V gene: TRBV9; clone size: NA
CDR3 DNA: TGTGCCAGTAGTATATCCTCGGATGATGACATTCAGTACTTC; CDR3 protein: CASSISSDDDIQYF; J gene: TRBJ2-4; D gene: NA; V gene: TRBV19; clone size: NA
CDR3 DNA: TGTGCCAGCAGCTTAGGAGCGGGAGTCACCTACGAGCAGTACTTC; CDR3 protein: CASSLGAGVTYEQYF; J gene: TRBJ2-7; D gene: TRBD2; V gene: TRBV11-2; clone size: NA
CDR3 DNA: TGTGCCAGCACCCGACTAGCGGGAGGGGCCTACAATGAGCAGTTCTTC; CDR3 protein: CASTRLAGGAYNEQFF; J gene: TRBJ2-1; D gene: TRBD2; V gene: TRBV6-6; clone size: NA
CDR3 DNA: TGTGCCAGCAGCTTTCTTGCGACTGGGGCCAACGTCCTGACTTTC; CDR3 protein: CASSFLATGANVLTF; J gene: TRBJ2-6; D gene: NA; V gene: TRBV7-2; clone size: few
CDR3 DNA: TGTGCCAGCAGCCAAGATAGGTACAGGGAGGCTTTCTTT; CDR3 protein: CASSQDRYREAFF; J gene: TRBJ1-1; D gene: NA; V gene: TRBV14; clone size: NA
CDR3 DNA: TGTGCCAGCAGCTCGTCGACGTGGGACATTCAGTACTTC; CDR3 protein: CASSSSTWDIQYF; J gene: TRBJ2-4; D gene: NA; V gene: TRBV5-6; clone size: NA
CDR3 DNA: TGTGCCAGCAGCTTACCAGTCCGGGGGAAAATCTATGGCTACACCTTC; CDR3 protein: CASSLPVRGKIYGYTF; J gene: TRBJ1-2; D gene: NA; V gene: TRBV7-9; clone size: NA
CDR3 DNA: TGCGCCAGCAGCCAGGATTGGCCCAGGGGGCGGAATGAGCAGTTCTTC; CDR3 protein: CASSQDWPRGRNEQFF; J gene: TRBJ2-1; D gene: TRBD1; V gene: TRBV4-3; clone size: NA
CDR3 DNA: TGCGCCAGCAGCTTGGGACAGGCCAATGAAAAACTGTTTTTT; CDR3 protein: CASSLGQANEKLFF; J gene: TRBJ1-4; D gene: NA; V gene: TRBV5-1; clone size: NA
CDR3 DNA: TGTGCCAGCAGCTTTCGCACCTACGAGCAGTACTTC; CDR3 protein: CASSFRTYEQYF; J gene: TRBJ2-7; D gene: NA; V gene: TRBV5-6; clone size: NA
CDR3 DNA: TGTGCCAGCAGTTTATTCTTTTTTGAGGGGGTAGGGAACACTGAAGCTTTCTTT; CDR3 protein: CASSLFFFEGVGNTEAFF; J gene: TRBJ1-1; D gene: NA; V gene: TRBV28; clone size: once
CDR3 DNA: TGTGCCAGCAGCTTAGACTCCAGGGGCACTGAAGCTTTCTTT; CDR3 protein: CASSLDSRGTEAFF; J gene: TRBJ1-1; D gene: NA; V gene: TRBV9; clone size: NA
CDR3 DNA: TGTGCCAGCAGTCCCGAACAGGGGGGCACTGAAGCTTTCTTT; CDR3 protein: CASSPEQGGTEAFF; J gene: TRBJ1-1; D gene: TRBD1; V gene: TRBV6-6; clone size: few
CDR3 DNA: TGTGCCTGGACGGGGAGGGTCGGGGAGACCCAGTACTTC; CDR3 protein: CAWTGRVGETQYF; J gene: TRBJ2-5; D gene: TRBD2; V gene: TRBV30; clone size: NA
CDR3 DNA: TGTGCCAGCAGTCTTTATAGAGAGACCCAGTACTTC; CDR3 protein: CASSLYRETQYF; J gene: TRBJ2-5; D gene: NA; V gene: TRBV6-6; clone size: NA
CDR3 DNA: TGTGCCAGCAGCTTGCTTCAGGCCTACAATGAGCAGTTCTTC; CDR3 protein: CASSLLQAYNEQFF; J gene: TRBJ2-1; D gene: NA; V gene: TRBV5-4; clone size: NA
CDR3 DNA: TGTGCCAGCAGCACAGGTGGTGGTTGGGGCAAAAACATTCAGTACTTC; CDR3 protein: CASSTGGGWGKNIQYF; J gene: TRBJ2-4; D gene: NA; V gene: TRBV7-2; clone size: few
CDR3 DNA: TGTGCCAGCAGCCAAAGGGTGACAGGCGAGCAGTTCTTC; CDR3 protein: CASSQRVTGEQFF; J gene: TRBJ2-1; D gene: NA; V gene: TRBV14; clone size: NA
CDR3 DNA: TGTGCCAGCAAGGGACGGGAGGCCACCGGGGAGCTGTTTTTT; CDR3 protein: CASKGREATGELFF; J gene: TRBJ2-2; D gene: TRBD2; V gene: TRBV5-4; clone size: NA
CDR3 DNA: TGTGCCAGCAGCTTAGGGTTACTTAGGACAGGGTCAAACTATGGCTACACCTTC; CDR3 protein: CASSLGLLRTGSNYGYTF; J gene: TRBJ1-2; D gene: TRBD1; V gene: TRBV11-2; clone size: NA
CDR3 DNA: TGCGCCAGCAGCTTGGGGACACCAAATCAGCCCCAGCATTTT; CDR3 protein: CASSLGTPNQPQHF; J gene: TRBJ1-5; D gene: NA; V gene: TRBV5-1; clone size: NA
CDR3 DNA: TGTGCCAGCAGTTACTCGACGGGGGGGCCTAAAAAGACCCAGTACTTC; CDR3 protein: CASSYSTGGPKKTQYF; J gene: TRBJ2-5; D gene: TRBD2; V gene: TRBV6-6; clone size: NA
CDR3 DNA: TGTGCCAGCAGCTCCGGAAGGAGGGGGCTAGGAGGCTACACCTTC; CDR3 protein: CASSSGRRGLGGYTF; J gene: TRBJ1-2; D gene: TRBD1; V gene: TRBV9; clone size: once
CDR3 DNA: TGTGCCAGCAGCTTAGAAGGCGACCTGGGCTACGAGCAGTACTTC; CDR3 protein: CASSLEGDLGYEQYF; J gene: TRBJ2-7; D gene: NA; V gene: TRBV11-3; clone size: NA
CDR3 DNA: TGTGCCAGCAGTCGCGGGACTAGCGGGGAGCAGTACTTC; CDR3 protein: CASSRGTSGEQYF; J gene: TRBJ2-7; D gene: TRBD2; V gene: TRBV6-5; clone size: NA
CDR3 DNA: TGCGCCAGCAGCTACGGGACTAAAAAAGAAAAACTGTTTTTT; CDR3 protein: CASSYGTKKEKLFF; J gene: TRBJ1-4; D gene: NA; V gene: TRBV5-1; clone size: NA
CDR3 DNA: TGTGCCAGCAGCTCGTTTAAGGCGACATCAACTAGCACAGATACGCAGTATTTT; CDR3 protein: CASSSFKATSTSTDTQYF; J gene: TRBJ2-3; D gene: NA; V gene: TRBV7-2; clone size: NA
CDR3 DNA: TGTGCCAGCAGCTTGAACAGGGGGCGCACTGAAGCTTTCTTT; CDR3 protein: CASSLNRGRTEAFF; J gene: TRBJ1-1; D gene: TRBD1; V gene: TRBV5-6; clone size: NA
CDR3 DNA: TGTGCCAGCTCACTAGCGGGAGGGCAAGAGACCCAGTACTTC; CDR3 protein: CASSLAGGQETQYF; J gene: TRBJ2-5; D gene: TRBD2; V gene: TRBV18; clone size: NA
CDR3 DNA: TGTGCCTGGAGTGTCGCGGCTAGCGGGAGCAGGCAGTTCTTC; CDR3 protein: CAWSVAASGSRQFF; J gene: TRBJ2-1; D gene: TRBD2; V gene: TRBV30; clone size: once
CDR3 DNA: TGTGCCAGCTCAAGGGACAGGGACCAGTCTGGCTACACCTTC; CDR3 protein: CASSRDRDQSGYTF; J gene: TRBJ1-2; D gene: TRBD1; V gene: TRBV18; clone size: NA
CDR3 DNA: TGTGCCAGCAGCCCTCTCGACTCATCAGCAGAGACCCAGTACTTC; CDR3 protein: CASSPLDSSAETQYF; J gene: TRBJ2-5; D gene: NA; V gene: TRBV7-8; clone size: NA
CDR3 DNA: TGTGCCTGGAGTCGGGGGAACGAGCAGTACTTC; CDR3 protein: CAWSRGNEQYF; J gene: TRBJ2-7; D gene: NA; V gene: TRBV30; clone size: NA
CDR3 DNA: TGTGCCAGCAGTTACACAGGTAGGGGCAGCAACGAGCAGTACTTC; CDR3 protein: CASSYTGRGSNEQYF; J gene: TRBJ2-7; D gene: NA; V gene: TRBV6-5; clone size: few
CDR3 DNA: TGTGCCAGCAGTCCTCTAGCGGGGGGGCGAACAGATACGCAGTATTTT; CDR3 protein: CASSPLAGGRTDTQYF; J gene: TRBJ2-3; D gene: TRBD2; V gene: TRBV6-4; clone size: NA
CDR3 DNA: TGTGCCAGCAGCTCTGCAGGAGGTGGAGATACGCAGTATTTT; CDR3 protein: CASSSAGGGDTQYF; J gene: TRBJ2-3; D gene: NA; V gene: TRBV6-4; clone size: NA
CDR3 DNA: TGTGCCAGCAGCCAAGATTTGGAGGGGGGGTACAATGAGCAGTTCTTC; CDR3 protein: CASSQDLEGGYNEQFF; J gene: TRBJ2-1; D gene: NA; V gene: TRBV4-2; clone size: few
CDR3 DNA: TGCAGCGTCGAAGGTGGGACAGGGGGCTACACCTTC; CDR3 protein: CSVEGGTGGYTF; J gene: TRBJ1-2; D gene: TRBD1; V gene: TRBV29-1; clone size: NA
CDR3 DNA: TGTGCCAGCAGCTTAGCGGCAGGGGCGAATGAGCAGTTCTTC; CDR3 protein: CASSLAAGANEQFF; J gene: TRBJ2-1; D gene: NA; V gene: TRBV7-2; clone size: few
CDR3 DNA: TGTGCCAGCAGGCACGGGGGGGCAAAGGAGACCCAGTACTTC; CDR3 protein: CASRHGGAKETQYF; J gene: TRBJ2-5; D gene: TRBD2; V gene: TRBV6-5; clone size: NA
CDR3 DNA: TGTGCCAGCACGAGGGGGACTAGCGGGTACACAGATACGCAGTATTTT; CDR3 protein: CASTRGTSGYTDTQYF; J gene: TRBJ2-3; D gene: TRBD2; V gene: TRBV2; clone size: NA
CDR3 DNA: TGTGCCAGCAGCTTAGGCGGACAGGGAACTAATGAAAAACTGTTTTTT; CDR3 protein: CASSLGGQGTNEKLFF; J gene: TRBJ1-4; D gene: TRBD1; V gene: TRBV7-3; clone size: NA
CDR3 DNA: TGTGCCTGGAGTGCCCTAGCGGGAGTACTGGAGACCCAGTACTTC; CDR3 protein: CAWSALAGVLETQYF; J gene: TRBJ2-5; D gene: TRBD2; V gene: TRBV30; clone size: NA
CDR3 DNA: TGTGCCAGCAGCACACGGGACTATAGCACAGATACGCAGTATTTT; CDR3 protein: CASSTRDYSTDTQYF; J gene: TRBJ2-3; D gene: TRBD2; V gene: TRBV9; clone size: NA
CDR3 DNA: TGTGCCAGCGGGAGAACGGGTGGCTACACCTTC; CDR3 protein: CASGRTGGYTF; J gene: TRBJ1-2; D gene: NA; V gene: TRBV27; clone size: NA
CDR3 DNA: TGTGCCAGCAGCGCAGTGACCTCTGGGGCCAACGTCCTGACTTTC; CDR3 protein: CASSAVTSGANVLTF; J gene: TRBJ2-6; D gene: NA; V gene: TRBV5-5; clone size: NA
CDR3 DNA: TGTGCCTGGGGGACAGGGCACACCGGGGAGCTGTTTTTT; CDR3 protein: CAWGTGHTGELFF; J gene: TRBJ2-2; D gene: TRBD1; V gene: TRBV30; clone size: NA
CDR3 DNA: TGTGCCAGCAGCTTAGATCTTGCGGTAGCGGAGCAGTTCTTC; CDR3 protein: CASSLDLAVAEQFF; J gene: TRBJ2-1; D gene: NA; V gene: TRBV11-2; clone size: once